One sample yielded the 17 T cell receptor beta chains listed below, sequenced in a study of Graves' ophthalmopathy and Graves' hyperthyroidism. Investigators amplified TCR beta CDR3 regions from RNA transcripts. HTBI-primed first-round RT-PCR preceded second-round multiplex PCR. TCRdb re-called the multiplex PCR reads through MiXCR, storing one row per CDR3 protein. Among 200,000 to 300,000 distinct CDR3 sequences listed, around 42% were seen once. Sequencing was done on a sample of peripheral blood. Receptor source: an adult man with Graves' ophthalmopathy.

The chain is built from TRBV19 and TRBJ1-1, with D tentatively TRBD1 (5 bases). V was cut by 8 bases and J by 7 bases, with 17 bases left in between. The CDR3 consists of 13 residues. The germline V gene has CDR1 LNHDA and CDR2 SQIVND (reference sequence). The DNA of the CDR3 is TGTGCCAGTGCCGCACAGGATCTCAATGAAGCTTTCTTT. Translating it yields CASAAQDLNEAFF.

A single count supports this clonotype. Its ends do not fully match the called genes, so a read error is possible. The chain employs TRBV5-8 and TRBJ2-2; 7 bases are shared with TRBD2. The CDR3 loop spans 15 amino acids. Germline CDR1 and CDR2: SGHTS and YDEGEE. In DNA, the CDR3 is TGCGCCAGCAGAGGCGGCGGCGGGGGCACCGGGGAGCTGTTTTTT. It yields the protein CASRGGGGGTGELFF.

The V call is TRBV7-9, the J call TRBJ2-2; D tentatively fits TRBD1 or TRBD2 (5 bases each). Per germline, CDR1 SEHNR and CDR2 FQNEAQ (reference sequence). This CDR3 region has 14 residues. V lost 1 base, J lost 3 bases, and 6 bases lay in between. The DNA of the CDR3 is TGTGCCAGCAGCTTAGTGGGGGACACCGGGGAGCTGTTTTTT. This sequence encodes CASSLVGDTGELFF.

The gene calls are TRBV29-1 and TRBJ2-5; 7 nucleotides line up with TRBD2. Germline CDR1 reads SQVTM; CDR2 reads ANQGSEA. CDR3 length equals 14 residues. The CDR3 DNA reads TGCAGTGGGGGGGTCGGCGGGAGAGGGGAGACCCAGTACTTC. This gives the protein CSGGVGGRGETQYF.

The CDR3 protein is CASRHTISYEQYF. CDR3 DNA: TGTGCCAGCAGACATACCATATCCTACGAGCAGTACTTC. The chain is built from TRBV7-2 and TRBJ2-7; no reliable D call. The CDR3 is made up of 13 amino acids. V lost 6 bases and J lost 1, with 10 bases in between. Germline values: CDR1 SGHTA, CDR2 FQGNSA. The full variable domain, its missing parts supplied by reference TRBV7-2 and TRBJ2-7, is GAGVSQSPSNKVTEKGKDVELRCDPISGHTALYWYRQSLGQGLEFLIYFQGNSAPDKSGLPSDRFSAERTGGSVSTLTIQRTQQEDSAVYLCASRHTISYEQYFGPGTRLTVT.

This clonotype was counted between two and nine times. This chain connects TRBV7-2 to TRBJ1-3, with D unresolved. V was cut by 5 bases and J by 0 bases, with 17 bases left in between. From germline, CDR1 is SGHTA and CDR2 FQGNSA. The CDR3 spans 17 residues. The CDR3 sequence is CASSPRYRTDSGNTIYF. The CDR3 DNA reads TGTGCCAGCAGCCCAAGATACCGGACGGACTCTGGAAACACCATATATTTT.

The CDR3 protein is CASRDPWLAGDTGELFF. The CDR3 DNA is TGTGCCAGCAGGGACCCTTGGCTAGCGGGGGACACCGGGGAGCTGTTTTTT. The chain uses TRBV28 and TRBJ2-2; TRBD2 matches 10 bases. The CDR3 has 17 amino acids. CDR1 MDHEN and CDR2 SYDVKM come from the germline V gene. The ends lost 6 bases at V and 3 bases at J; junction bases unmatched: 10.

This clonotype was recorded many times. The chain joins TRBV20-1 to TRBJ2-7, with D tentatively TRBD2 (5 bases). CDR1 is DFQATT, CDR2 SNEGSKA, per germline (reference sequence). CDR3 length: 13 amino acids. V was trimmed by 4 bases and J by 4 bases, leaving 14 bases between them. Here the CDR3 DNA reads TGCAGTGCTACGCCTTACGGGATTTACGAGCAGTACTTC. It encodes CSATPYGIYEQYF.

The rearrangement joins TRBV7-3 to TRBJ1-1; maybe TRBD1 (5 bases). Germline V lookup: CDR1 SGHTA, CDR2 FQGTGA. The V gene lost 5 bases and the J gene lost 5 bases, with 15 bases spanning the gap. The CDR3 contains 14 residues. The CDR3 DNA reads TGTGCCAGCAGCCTCGGGGGTGGGAAGACTGAAGCTTTCTTT. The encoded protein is CASSLGGGKTEAFF.

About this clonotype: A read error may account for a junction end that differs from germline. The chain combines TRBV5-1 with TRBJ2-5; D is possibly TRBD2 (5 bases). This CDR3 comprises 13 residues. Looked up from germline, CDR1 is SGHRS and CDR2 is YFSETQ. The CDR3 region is CASNDYHIETQYF. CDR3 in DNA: TGTGCCAGCAATGACTACCATATCGAGACCCAGTACTTC. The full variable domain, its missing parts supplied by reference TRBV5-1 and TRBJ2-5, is KAGVTQTPRYLIKTRGQQVTLSCSPISGHRSVSWYQQTPGQGLQFLFEYFSETQRNKGNFPGRFSGRQFSNSRSEMNVSTLELGDSALYLCASNDYHIETQYFGPGTRLLVL.

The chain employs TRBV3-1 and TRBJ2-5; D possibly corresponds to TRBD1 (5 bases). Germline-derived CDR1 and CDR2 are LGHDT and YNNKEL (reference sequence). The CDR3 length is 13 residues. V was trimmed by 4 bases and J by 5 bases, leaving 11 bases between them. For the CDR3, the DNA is TGTGCCAGCAGCCTCGGACAACTGGAGACCCAGTACTTC. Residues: CASSLGQLETQYF.

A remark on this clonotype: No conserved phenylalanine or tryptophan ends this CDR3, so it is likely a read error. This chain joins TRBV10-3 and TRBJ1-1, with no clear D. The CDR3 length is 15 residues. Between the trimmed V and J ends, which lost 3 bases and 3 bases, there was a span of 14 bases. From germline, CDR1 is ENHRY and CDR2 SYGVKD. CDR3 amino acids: CAISDGVAAHTEAFL. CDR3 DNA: TGTGCCATCAGTGATGGTGTGGCAGCCCACACTGAAGCTTTCCTT.

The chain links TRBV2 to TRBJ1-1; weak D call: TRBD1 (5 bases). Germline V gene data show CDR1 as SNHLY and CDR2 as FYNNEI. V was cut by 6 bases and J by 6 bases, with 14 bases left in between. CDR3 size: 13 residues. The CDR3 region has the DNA TGTGCCAGCAGCCAGGGCGGAGGGGCTGAAGCTTTCTTT. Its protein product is CASSQGGGAEAFF.

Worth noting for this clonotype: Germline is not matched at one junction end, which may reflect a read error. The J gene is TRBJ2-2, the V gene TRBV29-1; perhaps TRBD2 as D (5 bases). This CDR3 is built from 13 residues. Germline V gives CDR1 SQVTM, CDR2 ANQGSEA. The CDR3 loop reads CSVETQNTGELLF. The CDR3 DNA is TGCAGCGTTGAAACCCAGAACACCGGGGAGCTGCTTTTT.

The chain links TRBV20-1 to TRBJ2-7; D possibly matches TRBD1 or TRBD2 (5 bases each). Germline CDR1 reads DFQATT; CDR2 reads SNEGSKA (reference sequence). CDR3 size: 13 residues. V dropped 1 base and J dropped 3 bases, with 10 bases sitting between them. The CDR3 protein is CSARAGTDYEQYF. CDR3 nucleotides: TGCAGTGCTAGAGCCGGGACGGACTACGAGCAGTACTTC.

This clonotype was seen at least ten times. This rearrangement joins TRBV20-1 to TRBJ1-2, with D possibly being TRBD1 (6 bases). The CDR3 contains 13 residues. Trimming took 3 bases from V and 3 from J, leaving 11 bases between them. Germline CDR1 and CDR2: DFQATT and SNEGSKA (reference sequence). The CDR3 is CSASQGLHYGYTF. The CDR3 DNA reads TGCAGTGCTAGTCAGGGGCTCCACTATGGCTACACCTTC.

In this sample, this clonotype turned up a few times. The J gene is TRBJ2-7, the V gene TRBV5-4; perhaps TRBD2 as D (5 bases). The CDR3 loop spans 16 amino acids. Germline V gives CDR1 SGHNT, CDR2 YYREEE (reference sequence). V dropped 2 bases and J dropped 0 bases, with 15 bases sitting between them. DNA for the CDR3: TGTGCCAGCAGCTTAAGAGGCGGGCAAAGCTCCTACGAGCAGTACTTC. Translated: CASSLRGGQSSYEQYF.